One sample yielded the 14 T cell receptor beta chains listed below, sequenced in a study of graft-versus-host responses after intestinal transplantation. These TCRs' antigens remain unknown. Profiling relied on immunoSEQ multiplex PCR, and the TCRdb table lists in-frame clones only, not all of them. Here the sample spans about 120,000 clones, approximately 90% being singletons. Specimen: unstimulated CD4+ T cells sorted from spleen or lymph node cells, collected before intestinal transplant. The receptors come from a human donor who received an intestinal transplant.

The gene calls are TRBV5-1 and TRBJ1-6; D ambiguous. Between the trimmed V and J ends, which lost 0 bases and 7 bases, there was a span of 14 bases. The CDR3 has 16 amino acids. CDR1 is SGHRS, CDR2 YFSETQ, per germline. CDR3 coding DNA: TGCGCCAGCAGCTTGGCTTCGGGTGTTGAGAATTCACCCCTCCACTTT. Translation gives CASSLASGVENSPLHF.

This chain joins TRBV15 and TRBJ2-7, with TRBD2 matching over 7 bases. V lost 3 bases to trimming and J lost 1 base; unmatched junction nucleotides: 6. The germline gives CDR1 LNHNV, CDR2 YYDKDF (reference sequence). The CDR3 totals 15 residues. The DNA for the CDR3 is TGTGCCACCAGCAGGGGACGGGGGGTGTCCTACGAGCAGTACTTC. Amino acid sequence: CATSRGRGVSYEQYF. The complete variable domain, with remaining parts taken from reference TRBV15 and TRBJ2-7, reads DAMVIQNPRYQVTQFGKPVTLSCSQTLNHNVMYWYQQKSSQAPKLLFHYYDKDFNNEADTPDNFQSRRPNTSFCFLDIRSPGLGDTAMYLCATSRGRGVSYEQYFGPGTRLTVT.

A single count supports this clone. This chain connects TRBV7-3 to TRBJ2-2; TRBD2 is a possible D gene (7 bases). The V gene's germline CDR1 is SGHTA and CDR2 FQGTGA. V lost 0 bases and J 0 bases, leaving 14 bases between the germline ends. The CDR3 length is 18 residues. The CDR3 DNA follows: TGTGCCAGCAGCTTAACCGGGGGGCTAGCGGCGAACACCGGGGAGCTGTTTTTT. Protein sequence: CASSLTGGLAANTGELFF.

The J gene is TRBJ1-5, the V gene TRBV30; a weak D match, TRBD1 (6 bases). Deletions cut 0 bases from V and 0 bases from J, with 15 bases between. CDR3 length: 17 amino acids. The germline CDR1 and CDR2 sequences are GTSNPN and SVGIG (reference sequence). Here the CDR3 DNA reads TGTGCCTGGAGTGTAGGTTATAAAGGGGGTAGCAATCAGCCCCAGCATTTT. Translating it yields CAWSVGYKGGSNQPQHF.

The chain combines TRBV5-5 with TRBJ2-7; the D gene is possibly TRBD2 (5 bases). In germline, CDR1 is SGHKS, CDR2 YYEKEE (reference sequence). V was clipped by 3 bases and J by 3 bases, with 10 bases between them. This CDR3 has 13 residues. CDR3 sequence: CASSSGIGYEQYF. Here the CDR3 DNA reads TGTGCCAGCAGCTCCGGGATCGGCTACGAGCAGTACTTC.

The V gene is TRBV6-1, the J gene TRBJ1-1; D may be TRBD1 (5 bases). This CDR3 contains 13 residues. Germline CDR1 is MNHNS and CDR2 is SASEGT. V was shortened by 7 bases and J by 1 base, with 10 bases between the two germline ends. The CDR3 sequence is CASIEGRNTEAFF. CDR3 DNA sequence: TGTGCCAGCATTGAGGGGAGGAACACTGAAGCTTTCTTT.

This sequence joins TRBV2 and TRBJ2-4; a possible D gene is TRBD2 (5 bases). The ends were cut back, 6 bases at V and 7 bases at J, with 22 bases in the middle. The CDR3 is 16 residues long. Germline V CDR1 and CDR2: SNHLY, FYNNEI. The chain's CDR3 is CASSPTSGGVRNIQYF. In DNA, the CDR3 is TGTGCCAGCAGCCCCACCAGCGGTGGGGTTCGTAACATTCAGTACTTC.

The CDR3 protein is CASSEQRGGDTEAFF. The CDR3 DNA is TGCGCCAGCAGTGAGCAAAGAGGGGGTGACACTGAAGCTTTCTTT. V gene TRBV10-1 combines with J gene TRBJ1-1; possible D gene TRBD1, 6 bases. The CDR3 runs to 15 residues. Trimming removed 2 bases at V and 3 bases at J, with 13 bases between. Germline values: CDR1 WNHNN, CDR2 SYGVQD (reference sequence).

This chain connects TRBV2 to TRBJ2-7, with TRBD1 matching over 9 bases. In germline, CDR1 is SNHLY, CDR2 FYNNEI. Unmatched junction bases numbered 1, after V lost 9 bases and J lost 1 base. The CDR3 contains 12 residues. The CDR3 spells CASDRGSYEQYF. Written as DNA, the CDR3 is TGTGCCAGTGACAGGGGGTCCTACGAGCAGTACTTC.

The rearrangement uses TRBV7-2 and TRBJ1-5, with TRBD1 as a possible D gene (5 bases). The V end lost 3 bases, the J end lost 8 bases, and 14 bases lay between the germline ends. Germline CDR1 reads SGHTA; CDR2 reads FQGNSA. This CDR3 spans 14 amino acids. The CDR3 region is CASSLSQGGKPQHF. As DNA, the CDR3 is TGTGCCAGCAGCTTGTCTCAGGGAGGGAAGCCCCAGCATTTT.

The chain links TRBV7-7 to TRBJ1-4; 9 bases line up with TRBD1. The V and J ends lost 5 bases and 4 bases, in that order; junction bases with no gene match: 2. This CDR3 is built from 14 residues. Germline CDR1 SSHAT, CDR2 FNYEAQ (reference sequence). CDR3 in amino acids: CASSRQGVNEKLFF. The DNA of the CDR3 is TGTGCCAGCAGCCGACAGGGGGTTAATGAAAAACTGTTTTTT. The complete variable domain, with remaining parts taken from reference TRBV7-7 and TRBJ1-4, reads GAGVSQSPRYKVTKRGQDVTLRCDPISSHATLYWYQQALGQGPEFLTYFNYEAQPDKSGLPSDRFSAERPEGSISTLTIQRTEQRDSAMYRCASSRQGVNEKLFFGSGTQLSVL.

This chain connects TRBV18 to TRBJ2-5; 16 positions match TRBD2. The DNA end is more similar to TRBJ2-7, so the J call may be wrong. The CDR3 runs to 19 residues. Germline-derived CDR1 and CDR2 are KGHSH and LQKENI. CDR3 sequence (DNA): TGTGCCAGCTCATTGGGACTAGCGGGAGGGCGCTCCCAGTCCTACGAGCAGTACTTC. Encoded protein: CASSLGLAGGRSQSYEQYF.

The chain couples TRBV28 to TRBJ2-7; TRBD2 matches at 9 bases. J gave up 1 base and V 2 bases, and 9 bases lay outside the gene matches. Per the germline V gene, CDR1 is MDHEN and CDR2 is SYDVKM. The CDR3 has 17 amino acids. The chain's CDR3 is CASSLPSLAGSSYEQYF. The CDR3 DNA reads as TGTGCCAGCAGTTTACCCTCGCTAGCGGGATCTTCCTACGAGCAGTACTTC.

This clone was detected once. This chain connects TRBV13 to TRBJ2-7; 7 nucleotides align to TRBD2. The CDR3 has 16 amino acids. Unmatched junction bases numbered 12, after V lost 5 bases and J lost 2 bases. From germline, CDR1 is PRHDT and CDR2 FYEKMQ (reference sequence). CDR3 coding DNA: TGTGCCAGCAGCACCGGACGGGGGGAAATCACCTACGAGCAGTACTTC. It specifies CASSTGRGEITYEQYF.